This entry is about one T cell receptor beta chain. This sample is drawn from a study of blood T cell repertoires in COVID-19. Study background: The United States, Italy and Spain provided the acute and convalescent COVID-19 samples.

Trimming stripped 2 bases from V and 4 bases from J, with 11 bases between. The length of the CDR3 is 14 residues. CDR1 MNHNS and CDR2 SASEGT come from the germline V gene. Here immunoSEQ multiplex PCR was the method, and the copy in TCRdb shows in-frame clones only, minus some. The data hold around 620,000 clones, with 85% to 90% observed a single time. The V gene is TRBV6-1, the J gene TRBJ1-2; D possibly corresponds to TRBD1 (5 bases). The receptor was isolated from a woman aged 18-35 years with acute or convalescent COVID-19. The sequencing input was peripheral blood. CDR3 region: CASSEWGSPYGYTF. Here the CDR3 DNA reads TGTGCCAGCAGTGAATGGGGCAGTCCCTATGGCTACACCTTC.